The 3 T cell receptor beta chains presented below share a single source sample, sequenced in a study of blood T cell repertoires in COVID-19 (dated by TCRdb to 2020 to 2021). Preparation of the library involved the immunoSEQ multiplex PCR assay. The table was pulled from immuneACCESS by TCRdb, which kept in-frame rearrangements only. Such tables lose some clones; where checked, under half of the loss comes from unresolved V genes, and the rest has no known cause. In all, the sample holds some 200,000 clones, and around 82% of those were seen once. Approximately 4.7% of the sample lies in the top ten. Sample: PBMCs or T cells enriched from blood (not recorded which). These receptors all come from a woman between 55 and 75 years old with acute COVID-19.

The chain combines TRBV6-5 with TRBJ2-1; D might be TRBD2 (6 bases). The V gene's germline CDR1 is MNHEY and CDR2 SVGAGI. This CDR3 has 15 amino acids. V lost 5 bases and J lost 8, with 19 bases in between. CDR3 region: CASSRHTGVAYEQFF. CDR3 nucleotides: TGTGCCAGCAGTCGCCATACGGGAGTGGCATATGAGCAGTTCTTC.

The J gene is TRBJ1-2, the V gene TRBV7-8; D is unresolved. Germline V gene data show CDR1 as SGHVS and CDR2 as FQNEAQ. The CDR3 spans 14 residues. Trimming removed 3 bases from V and 3 bases from J, with 11 bases in between. CDR3 sequence reads: CASSLGSRDYGYTF. CDR3 nucleotides: TGTGCCAGCAGCTTGGGGAGTAGGGACTATGGCTACACCTTC.

The CDR3 DNA sequence: TGTGCCAGCAGCAGACGGACGGGGAACTATGGCTACACCTTC. Translation gives CASSRRTGNYGYTF. The chain links TRBV5-6 to TRBJ1-2; D is unresolved. V was clipped by 4 bases and J by 2 bases, with 12 bases between them. This CDR3 has 14 residues. The germline CDR1 and CDR2 sequences are SGHDT and YYEEEE.